The T cell receptor beta chain under discussion was sequenced for a study of circulating and synovial CD4+ cells in juvenile arthritis. Here immunoSEQ multiplex PCR was the method, and the copy in TCRdb shows in-frame clones only, minus some. The sample has some 33,000 clones, 94% seen once. The germline V gene has CDR1 SNHLY and CDR2 FYNNEI. The CDR3 sequence is 13 residues long. V was pared by 1 base and J by 11 bases, with 12 bases between. This clonotype originated in a human donor with juvenile idiopathic arthritis. Sequencing input: CD4+ T cells from blood. This chain uses TRBV2 with TRBJ1-5; D is ambiguous. Here the CDR3 DNA reads TGTGCCAGCAGTGAAGGTAGCACCCTTGCCCAGCATTTT. Translation: CASSEGSTLAQHF.